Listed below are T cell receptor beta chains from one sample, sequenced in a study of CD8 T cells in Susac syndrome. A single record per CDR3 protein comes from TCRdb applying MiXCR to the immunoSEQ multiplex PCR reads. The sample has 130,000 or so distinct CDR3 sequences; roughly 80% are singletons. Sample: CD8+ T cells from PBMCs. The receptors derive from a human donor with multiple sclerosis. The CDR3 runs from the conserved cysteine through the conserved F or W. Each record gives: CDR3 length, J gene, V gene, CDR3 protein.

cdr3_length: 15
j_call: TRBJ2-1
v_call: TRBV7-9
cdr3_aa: CASSAQTIPYNEQFF

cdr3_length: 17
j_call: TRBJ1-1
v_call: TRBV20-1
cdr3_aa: CSARGIYDGPSNTEAFF

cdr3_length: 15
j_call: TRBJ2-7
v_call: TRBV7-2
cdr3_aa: CASSFVGDFSYEQYF

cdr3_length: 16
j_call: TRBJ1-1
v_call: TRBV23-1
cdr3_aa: CASSQPRYDTLWEAFF

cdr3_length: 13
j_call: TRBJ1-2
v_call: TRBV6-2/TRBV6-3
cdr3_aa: CATQSDVGYGYTF

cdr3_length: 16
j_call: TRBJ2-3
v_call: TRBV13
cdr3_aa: CASSLGTSSGTDTQYF

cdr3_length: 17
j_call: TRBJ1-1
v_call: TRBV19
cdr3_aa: CASSISGTGLLGTEAFF

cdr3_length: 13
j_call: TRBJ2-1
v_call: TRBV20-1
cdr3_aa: CSLSPLWFGEQFF

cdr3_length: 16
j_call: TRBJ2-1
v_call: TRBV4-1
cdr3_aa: CASSQLETGPYNEQFF

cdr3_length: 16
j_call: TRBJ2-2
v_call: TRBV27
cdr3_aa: CASSLTGGIVIGELFF

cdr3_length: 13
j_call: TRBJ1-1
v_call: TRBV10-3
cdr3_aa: CAIRDHGNTEAFF

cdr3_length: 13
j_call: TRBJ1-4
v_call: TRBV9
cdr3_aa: CASSAELEEKLFF

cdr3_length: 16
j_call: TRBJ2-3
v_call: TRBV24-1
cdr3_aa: CATSDSQGANTDTQYF

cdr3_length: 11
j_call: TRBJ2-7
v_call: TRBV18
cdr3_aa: CASSPGGEQYF

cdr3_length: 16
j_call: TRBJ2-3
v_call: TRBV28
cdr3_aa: CASSLEGEARTDTQYF

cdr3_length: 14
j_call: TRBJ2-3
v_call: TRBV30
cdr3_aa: CAWTTGQYTDTQYF

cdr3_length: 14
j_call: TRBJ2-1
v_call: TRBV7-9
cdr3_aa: CASSLGQGAYEQFF

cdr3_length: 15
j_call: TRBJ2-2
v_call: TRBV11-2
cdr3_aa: CASSLVTGGTGELFF

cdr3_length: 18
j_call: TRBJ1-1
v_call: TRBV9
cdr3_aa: CASSERDSRYSMNTEAFF

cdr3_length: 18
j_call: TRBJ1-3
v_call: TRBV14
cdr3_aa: CASSQEWGWDSSGNTIYF

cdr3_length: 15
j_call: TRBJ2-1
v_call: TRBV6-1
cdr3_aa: CASRPGTSIGNEQFF

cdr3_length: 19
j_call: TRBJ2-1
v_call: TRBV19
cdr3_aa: CASSIVEAPAASGYNEQFF

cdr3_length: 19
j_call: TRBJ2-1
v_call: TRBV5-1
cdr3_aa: CASSLLGLAGAPSYNEQFF

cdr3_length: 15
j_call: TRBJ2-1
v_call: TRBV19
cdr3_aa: CASSILAGVPNEQFF

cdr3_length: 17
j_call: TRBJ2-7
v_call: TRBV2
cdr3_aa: CASSEGNSGGSSYEQYF

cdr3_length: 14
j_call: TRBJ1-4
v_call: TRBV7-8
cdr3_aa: CASSSSGSGEKLFF

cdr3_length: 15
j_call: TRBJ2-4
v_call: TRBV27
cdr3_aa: CASSSPSGSLNIQYF

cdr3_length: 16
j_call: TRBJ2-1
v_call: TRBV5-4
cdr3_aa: CASSLPETGYVYEQFF

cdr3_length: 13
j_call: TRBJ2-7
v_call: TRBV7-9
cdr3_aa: CASSRPGSYEQYF

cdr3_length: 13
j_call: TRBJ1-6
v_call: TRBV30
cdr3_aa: CASLPGWNSPLHF

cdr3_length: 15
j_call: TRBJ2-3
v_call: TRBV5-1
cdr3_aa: CASSFTGSRTDTQYF

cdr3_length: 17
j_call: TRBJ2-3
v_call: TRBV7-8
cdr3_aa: CASSYGLAGGHKDTQYF

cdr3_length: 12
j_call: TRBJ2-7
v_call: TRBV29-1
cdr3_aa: CSVGTGTYEQYF

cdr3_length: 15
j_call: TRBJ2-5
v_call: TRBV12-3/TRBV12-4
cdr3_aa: CASSLTAGYGETQYF

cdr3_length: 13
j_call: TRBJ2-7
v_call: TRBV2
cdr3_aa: CASSEGQTYEQYF

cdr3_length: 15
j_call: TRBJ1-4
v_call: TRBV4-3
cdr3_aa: CASSQATERNEKLFF

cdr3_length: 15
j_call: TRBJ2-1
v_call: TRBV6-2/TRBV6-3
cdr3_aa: CASSSPGLAVNEQFF

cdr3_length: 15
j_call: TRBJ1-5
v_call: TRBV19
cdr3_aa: CATNSGGLFNQPQHF

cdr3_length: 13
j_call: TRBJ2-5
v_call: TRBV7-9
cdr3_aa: CASSSRTEETQYF

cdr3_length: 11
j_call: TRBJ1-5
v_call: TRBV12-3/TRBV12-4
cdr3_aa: CASSLSQPQHF

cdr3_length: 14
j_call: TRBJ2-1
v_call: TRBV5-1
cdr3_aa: CASSPPDGFNEQFF

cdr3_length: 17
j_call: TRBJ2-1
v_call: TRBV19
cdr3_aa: CASSGLGTTISYNEQFF

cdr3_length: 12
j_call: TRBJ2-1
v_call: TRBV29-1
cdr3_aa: CSATTILNEQFF

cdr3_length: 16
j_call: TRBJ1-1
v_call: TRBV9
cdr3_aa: CASSVVPSAMNTEAFF

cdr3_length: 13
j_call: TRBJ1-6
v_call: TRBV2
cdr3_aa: CASRKTANSPLHF

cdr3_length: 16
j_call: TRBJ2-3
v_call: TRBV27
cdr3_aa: CASSFNAQESTDTQYF

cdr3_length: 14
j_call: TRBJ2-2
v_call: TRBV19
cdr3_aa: CASRGERNAGELFF

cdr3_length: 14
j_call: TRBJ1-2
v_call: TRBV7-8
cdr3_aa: CASSLTLGVIGYTF

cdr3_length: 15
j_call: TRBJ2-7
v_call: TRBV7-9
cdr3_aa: CASSLAGTGDYEQYF

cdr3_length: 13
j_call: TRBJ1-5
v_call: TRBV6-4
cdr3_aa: CASSETSNQPQHF

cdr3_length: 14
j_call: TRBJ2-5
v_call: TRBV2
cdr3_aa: CASSEEGERETQYF

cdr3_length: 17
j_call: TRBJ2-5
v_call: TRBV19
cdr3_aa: CASSSGTSGITQETQYF

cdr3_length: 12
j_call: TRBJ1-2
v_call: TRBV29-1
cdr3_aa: CSVVLGQGSYTF

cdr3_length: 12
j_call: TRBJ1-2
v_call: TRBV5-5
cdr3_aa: CASSLDFYGYTF

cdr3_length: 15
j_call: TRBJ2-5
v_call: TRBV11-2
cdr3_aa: CASRLIGDTGETQYF